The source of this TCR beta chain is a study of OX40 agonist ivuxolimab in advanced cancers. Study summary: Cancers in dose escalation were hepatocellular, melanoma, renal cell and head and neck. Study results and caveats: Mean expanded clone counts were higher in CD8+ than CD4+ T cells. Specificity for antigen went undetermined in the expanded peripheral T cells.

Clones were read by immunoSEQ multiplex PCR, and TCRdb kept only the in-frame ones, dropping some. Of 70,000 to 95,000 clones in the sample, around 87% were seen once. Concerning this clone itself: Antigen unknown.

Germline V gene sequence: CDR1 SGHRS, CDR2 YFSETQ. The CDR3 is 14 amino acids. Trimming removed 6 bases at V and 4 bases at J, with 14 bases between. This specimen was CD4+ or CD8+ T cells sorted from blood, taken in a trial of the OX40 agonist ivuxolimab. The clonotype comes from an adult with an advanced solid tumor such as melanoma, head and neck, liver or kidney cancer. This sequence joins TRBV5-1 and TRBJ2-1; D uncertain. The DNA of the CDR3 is TGCGCCAGCAACTGGGCCTTATCATACAATGAGCAGTTCTTC. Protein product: CASNWALSYNEQFF. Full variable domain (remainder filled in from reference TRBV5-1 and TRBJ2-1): KAGVTQTPRYLIKTRGQQVTLSCSPISGHRSVSWYQQTPGQGLQFLFEYFSETQRNKGNFPGRFSGRQFSNSRSEMNVSTLELGDSALYLCASNWALSYNEQFFGPGTRLTVL.